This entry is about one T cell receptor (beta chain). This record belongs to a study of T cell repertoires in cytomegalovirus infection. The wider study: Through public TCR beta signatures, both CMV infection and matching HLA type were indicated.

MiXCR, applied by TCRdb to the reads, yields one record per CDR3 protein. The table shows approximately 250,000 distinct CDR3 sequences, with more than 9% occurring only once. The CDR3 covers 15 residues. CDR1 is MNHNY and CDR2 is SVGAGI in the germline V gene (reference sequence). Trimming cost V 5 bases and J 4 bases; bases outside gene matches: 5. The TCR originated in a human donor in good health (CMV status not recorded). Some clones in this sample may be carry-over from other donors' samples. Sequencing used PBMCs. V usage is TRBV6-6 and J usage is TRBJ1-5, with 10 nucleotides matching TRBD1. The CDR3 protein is CASSRGQGMNQPQHF. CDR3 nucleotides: TGTGCCAGCAGTCGGGGACAGGGGATGAATCAGCCCCAGCATTTT.